This T cell receptor (beta chain) was captured in a study of T cell responses to AZD1222 COVID-19 vaccine. Study in general: Second doses at about 4 or about 12 weeks were pooled. Broader study findings: Clonal diversity may have been underestimated, and the donors were mostly white British, with more females than males. Nearly half of the spike-specific TCRs reportedly recognize variant regions that carry no mutations.

V gave up 6 bases and J gave up 7 bases; unmatched junction bases: 12. There are 15 residues in the CDR3. In germline, CDR1 is MNHEY, CDR2 SVGAGI. Concerning this clone itself: Its antigen is unidentified.

Measured with immunoSEQ multiplex PCR; TCRdb has only the in-frame clones, and not every one. The sample yields about 160,000 clones, around 90% seen once. J is TRBJ1-5 and V is TRBV6-5; 7 bases align to TRBD1. This material consisted of peripheral blood, taken on day 0 of AZD1222 vaccination. This clonotype was sampled from an adult in good health. CDR3 nucleotides: TGTGCCAGCAGCCGGGGACAGCCCAGCCGACAGCCCCAGCATTTT. Residues: CASSRGQPSRQPQHF.